Presented here are 17 T cell receptor beta chains from one specimen sequenced in a study of blood T cell repertoires in COVID-19. The repertoire was sequenced with immunoSEQ multiplex PCR; TCRdb's copy has only in-frame clones and lacks some. In the table there are over 200,000 clones, about 80% of which are singletons. The sequencing input was peripheral blood. The source is a woman aged 80 or over with COVID-19, enrolled during active disease.

This chain joins TRBV19 and TRBJ1-5; 8 bases agree with TRBD1. V lost 8 bases, J lost 4 bases, and 7 bases stayed unmatched. CDR3 size: 14 residues. Looked up from germline, CDR1 is LNHDA and CDR2 is SQIVND (reference sequence). The CDR3 DNA reads as TGTGCCAGTGGAGGGACAGGATTAAATCAGCCCCAGCATTTT. Amino acid sequence: CASGGTGLNQPQHF.

The chain combines TRBV7-9 with TRBJ1-1; D ambiguous. Trimming removed 5 bases from V and 0 bases from J, with 10 bases in between. This CDR3 has 14 residues. Germline V CDR1 and CDR2: SEHNR, FQNEAQ (reference sequence). The CDR3 region is CASSPSGMNTEAFF. In DNA, the CDR3 is TGTGCCAGCAGCCCAAGCGGCATGAACACTGAAGCTTTCTTT.

This clone showed up just once. This chain uses TRBV25-1 with TRBJ1-3; D is ambiguous. The germline gives CDR1 MGHDK, CDR2 SYGVNS. The CDR3 covers 15 residues. Trimming removed 2 bases from V and 2 bases from J, with 10 bases in between. The CDR3 reads CASSELADPGNTIYF. The CDR3, as DNA: TGTGCCAGCAGTGAACTGGCGGATCCTGGAAACACCATATATTTT.

This chain uses TRBV7-2 with TRBJ2-2, with 8 bases lining up with TRBD2. The CDR3 totals 16 residues. V shed 1 base, J shed 4 bases, and the junction held 5 bases outside the gene matches. Germline assignment: CDR1 SGHTA and CDR2 FQGNSA. The CDR3, as DNA: TGTGCCAGCAGCTTAGGGCTAGCGGGCAGCACCGGGGAGCTGTTTTTT. It is translated as CASSLGLAGSTGELFF.

The V and J genes are TRBV10-2 and TRBJ2-2; 7 nucleotides align to TRBD2. CDR1 and CDR2 (germline): WSHSY, SAAADI. Losses at the gene ends were 8 bases for V and 4 bases for J; bases not matched to a gene: 16. The CDR3 is made up of 17 amino acids. CDR3 sequence: CASSRASGVGGTGELFF. CDR3 DNA sequence: TGCGCCAGCTCGCGGGCAAGCGGGGTTGGAGGCACCGGGGAGCTGTTTTTT.

The chain couples TRBV9 to TRBJ2-1; the match to TRBD2 covers 8 bases. Germline V lookup: CDR1 SGDLS, CDR2 YYNGEE. V lost 2 bases, J lost 1 base, and 11 bases stayed unmatched. The CDR3 spans 18 residues. Here the CDR3 reads CASSVLATGGVSYNEQFF. For the CDR3, the DNA is TGTGCCAGCAGCGTCCTAGCCACGGGGGGGGTTTCCTACAATGAGCAGTTCTTC.

This rearrangement joins TRBV5-1 to TRBJ2-1, with a tentative D call TRBD1 (6 bases). The V end was cut by 5 bases, the J end by 3 bases, with 9 bases between. Germline CDR1 reads SGHRS; CDR2 reads YFSETQ. The CDR3 length is 13 residues. CDR3 sequence reads: CASSLGGYNEQFF. In DNA, the CDR3 is TGCGCCAGCAGTCTAGGGGGCTACAATGAGCAGTTCTTC.

This clone was found once. This chain links TRBV2 with TRBJ1-5, with D maybe TRBD1 (5 bases). The CDR3 sequence is 14 residues long. Between the trimmed V and J ends, which lost 6 bases and 7 bases, there was a span of 16 bases. CDR1 and CDR2 (germline): SNHLY, FYNNEI. The CDR3 DNA reads as TGTGCCAGCAGAACACGGGGGGGAGGGCAGCCCCAGCATTTT. Protein sequence: CASRTRGGGQPQHF.

The V gene is TRBV19, the J gene TRBJ1-1, with D possibly TRBD1 on 6 matching bases. The germline V and J ends were trimmed by 5 bases and 6 bases, with 22 bases remaining between them. The CDR3 spans 16 residues. Germline CDR1 is LNHDA and CDR2 is SQIVND (reference sequence). CDR3 amino acids: CASSVSPRGMIAEAFF. CDR3 nucleotide sequence: TGTGCCAGTAGTGTTAGCCCTAGGGGGATGATCGCTGAAGCTTTCTTT.

The table lists this clone with a count of one. The chain couples TRBV3-1 (or the pseudogene TRBV3-2) to TRBJ1-4, with D hard to call. The germline V and J ends were trimmed by 4 bases and 10 bases, with 16 bases remaining between them. The CDR3 covers 14 residues. Germline values: CDR1 LGHDT, CDR2 YNNKEL (reference sequence). CDR3 nucleotide sequence: TGTGCCAGCAGCCTACTGGATAGAGAGGGAAAACTGTTTTTT. Protein: CASSLLDREGKLFF.

The J gene is TRBJ1-1, the V gene TRBV25-1; 7 bases agree with TRBD1. The CDR3 is 13 residues long. Germline-derived CDR1 and CDR2 are MGHDK and SYGVNS. With 8 bases clipped from V and 7 bases from J, the junction kept 10 bases outside the gene matches. The CDR3 is CASDDRATREAFF. The DNA of the CDR3 is TGTGCCAGCGATGACAGGGCAACTCGTGAAGCTTTCTTT.

The chain carries TRBV19 and TRBJ1-1; D is perhaps TRBD1 (6 bases). In germline, CDR1 is LNHDA, CDR2 SQIVND (reference sequence). V shed 6 bases and J shed 1 base, with 12 bases lying between them. The CDR3 extends over 14 amino acids. In DNA form, the CDR3 reads TGTGCCAGTAGACCTCAGGGGAGGAACACTGAAGCTTTCTTT. It yields the protein CASRPQGRNTEAFF. Drawing the rest from reference TRBV19 and TRBJ1-1, the complete variable domain is DGGITQSPKYLFRKEGQNVTLSCEQNLNHDAMYWYRQDPGQGLRLIYYSQIVNDFQKGDIAEGYSVSREKKESFPLTVTSAQKNPTAFYLCASRPQGRNTEAFFGQGTRLTVV.

V is TRBV19 and J is TRBJ2-7; D might be TRBD2 (5 bases). From germline, CDR1 is LNHDA and CDR2 SQIVND (reference sequence). The CDR3 spans 15 residues. Trimming left V 5 bases short and J 3 bases short, with 17 bases between. The CDR3 spells CASSDRRGNIYEQYF. In DNA, the CDR3 is TGTGCCAGTAGTGACCGCCGGGGAAATATCTACGAGCAGTACTTC. Using reference TRBV19 and TRBJ2-7 for the parts outside the CDR3, the full variable domain is DGGITQSPKYLFRKEGQNVTLSCEQNLNHDAMYWYRQDPGQGLRLIYYSQIVNDFQKGDIAEGYSVSREKKESFPLTVTSAQKNPTAFYLCASSDRRGNIYEQYFGPGTRLTVT.

This clone showed up just once. The chain uses TRBV2 and TRBJ2-2; 10 positions match TRBD2. V shed 4 bases, J shed 5 bases, and the junction held 4 bases outside the gene matches. The CDR3 spans 15 residues. In germline, CDR1 is SNHLY, CDR2 FYNNEI. CDR3 region: CASSGAGGRTGELFF. The CDR3 nucleotides read TGTGCCAGCAGTGGAGCGGGGGGGCGGACCGGGGAGCTGTTTTTT.

In its sample, this clone was seen many times. V is TRBV5-6 and J is TRBJ1-6; D unresolved. CDR3 length: 12 residues. The germline V and J ends were trimmed by 4 bases and 7 bases, with 6 bases remaining between them. From germline, CDR1 is SGHDT and CDR2 YYEEEE. The CDR3 DNA is TGTGCCAGCAGCGGCCCAAATTCACCCCTCCACTTT. Its protein is CASSGPNSPLHF.

The V call is TRBV19, the J call TRBJ2-3; perhaps TRBD1 as D (5 bases). Trimming took 10 bases from V and 2 from J, leaving 31 bases between them. Per germline, CDR1 LNHDA and CDR2 SQIVND (reference sequence). The CDR3 has 19 residues. This CDR3 is CAISNGYSRDSTDTDTQYF. The CDR3 coding sequence is TGTGCCATCTCTAATGGGTACTCAAGAGACAGCACTGACACAGATACGCAGTATTTT.

This chain connects TRBV7-9 to TRBJ2-1, with D possibly TRBD1 on 6 matching bases. Germline CDR1 SEHNR, CDR2 FQNEAQ (reference sequence). Trimming left V 1 base short and J 6 bases short, with 7 bases between. The CDR3 sequence is 13 residues long. The CDR3 region has the DNA TGTGCCAGCAGCTTAGGGGACACCAATGAGCAGTTCTTC. Encoded protein: CASSLGDTNEQFF.